These 30 T cell receptor beta chains were sequenced from one sample in a study of shared clonotypes between healthy human individuals. Using immunoSEQ multiplex PCR, the repertoire was profiled, and TCRdb retains in-frame clones only, with some absent. Of under 1,100,000 clones in the sample, about 80% were seen once. The sample comprised memory CD4+ T cells from PBMCs. The subset was: CD45RA-negative fraction. These receptors all stem from a man in his late teens or twenties in good health. Some clones in this sample may be carry-over from other donors' samples.

The V and J genes are TRBV5-6 and TRBJ2-7, with D tentatively TRBD1 (6 bases). The V end was cut by 3 bases, the J end by 3 bases, with 13 bases between. CDR3 length equals 14 residues. CDR1 and CDR2 from the germline V gene are SGHDT and YYEEEE. CDR3 protein: CASSSWGRGYEQYF. The CDR3 coding sequence is TGTGCCAGCAGCTCCTGGGGCAGGGGCTACGAGCAGTACTTC.

This clone was recorded only once. This chain joins TRBV18 and TRBJ2-2; D unclear. Between the trimmed V and J ends, which lost 1 base and 7 bases, there was a span of 13 bases. Germline assignment: CDR1 KGHSH and CDR2 LQKENI. The CDR3 spans 15 residues. The CDR3 loop reads CASSPLTPGGGELFF. CDR3 nucleotides: TGTGCCAGCTCACCACTCACGCCCGGTGGCGGGGAGCTGTTTTTT.

This clone was seen a handful of times. This chain uses TRBV28 with TRBJ2-7; D ambiguous. Trimming left V 6 bases short and J 5 bases short, with 14 bases between. The CDR3 is 13 amino acids. Germline V CDR1 and CDR2: MDHEN, SYDVKM. This CDR3 reads CASRGEYRDEQYF. The CDR3 coding sequence is TGTGCCAGCAGGGGCGAGTACCGGGACGAGCAGTACTTC.

This chain uses TRBV11-2 with TRBJ1-4, with 8 bases fitting TRBD1. In germline, CDR1 is SGHAT, CDR2 FQNNGV. V shed 4 bases and J 7 bases; nucleotides not matched to a gene: 5. The CDR3 is made up of 14 amino acids. In DNA form, the CDR3 reads TGTGCCAGCAGCTCCAGGGGGCTCGGTGAAAAACTGTTTTTT. This translates into CASSSRGLGEKLFF.

This clone was observed a single time. V is TRBV10-3 and J is TRBJ2-7; 8 bases line up with TRBD1. The CDR3 is 14 amino acids. From germline, CDR1 is ENHRY and CDR2 SYGVKD. V was pared by 9 bases and J by 0 bases, with 7 bases of the junction left unmatched. CDR3 sequence: CAIRPGTGSYEQYF. In DNA form, the CDR3 reads TGTGCCATAAGACCCGGGACAGGCTCCTACGAGCAGTACTTC.

Remarks on this clone: The same CDR3 is also encoded by other DNA sequences in this sample. V usage is TRBV6-5 and J usage is TRBJ2-7; perhaps TRBD2 as D (5 bases). The CDR3 is 12 residues long. Germline V gene lookup returns CDR1 MNHEY and CDR2 SVGAGI. V was pared by 8 bases and J by 1 base, with 9 bases between. CDR3 nucleotide sequence: TGTGCCAGCCGGTCGGGGTCCTACGAGCAGTACTTC. Its translation: CASRSGSYEQYF.

Only a few counts were recorded for this clone. The rearrangement links TRBV28 to TRBJ2-6, with D possibly being TRBD1 or TRBD2 (5 bases each). Per the germline V gene, CDR1 is MDHEN and CDR2 is SYDVKM. The length of the CDR3 is 14 residues. V was cut by 7 bases and J by 0 bases, with 7 bases left in between. DNA for the CDR3: TGTGCCAGCATGGGGGTCTCTGGGGCCAACGTCCTGACTTTC. It translates to CASMGVSGANVLTF.

Regarding this clone: Distinct nucleotide sequences in the sample also encode this CDR3. The genes are TRBV5-4 and TRBJ1-5; the D is unclear. The germline V gene encodes CDR1 SGHNT and CDR2 YYREEE (reference sequence). V was clipped by 0 bases and J by 3 bases, with 4 bases between them. CDR3 length: 13 residues. This CDR3 is CASSLAPNQPQHF. In nucleotides, the CDR3 is TGTGCCAGCAGCTTGGCTCCCAATCAGCCCCAGCATTTT.

The chain couples TRBV7-3 to TRBJ1-2; tentative D call: TRBD1 (6 bases). The CDR3 covers 15 residues. The germline gives CDR1 SGHTA, CDR2 FQGTGA. The V end was cut by 5 bases, the J end by 2 bases, with 15 bases between. The CDR3 protein is CASSPRQGRNYGYTF. CDR3 DNA: TGTGCCAGCAGCCCCCGGCAGGGGCGAAACTATGGCTACACCTTC.

As for this clone: Distinct nucleotide sequences in the sample also encode this CDR3. The chain combines TRBV30 with TRBJ2-5; the D is unclear. V was clipped by 5 bases and J by 4 bases, with 8 bases between them. Per germline, CDR1 GTSNPN and CDR2 SVGIG (reference sequence). CDR3 length: 11 residues. CDR3 DNA: TGTGCCTGGGCGGTGGGAGAGACCCAGTACTTC. This translates into CAWAVGETQYF.

The genes are TRBV5-1 and TRBJ2-5; the D gene is possibly TRBD2 (6 bases). The V end was cut by 4 bases, the J end by 8 bases, with 21 bases between. The CDR3 is made up of 15 amino acids. The V gene's germline CDR1 is SGHRS and CDR2 YFSETQ. The CDR3 DNA follows: TGCGCCAGCAGCCCAGTCGGGCGGGGTGAGGGAACCCAGTACTTC. It encodes CASSPVGRGEGTQYF.

This clone is a singleton in its sample. The chain recombines TRBV30 with TRBJ2-1; D remains ambiguous. Germline V gives CDR1 GTSNPN, CDR2 SVGIG (reference sequence). The CDR3 extends over 14 amino acids. Deletions cut 1 base from V and 0 bases from J, with 7 bases between. The CDR3 DNA is TGTGCCTGGAGTGATGAGAGCTCCTACAATGAGCAGTTCTTC. This gives the protein CAWSDESSYNEQFF.

J is TRBJ1-4 and V is TRBV28; no definite D call. The CDR3 totals 14 residues. Trimming pared 5 bases from V and 5 bases from J, leaving 12 bases between. Germline CDR1 is MDHEN and CDR2 is SYDVKM. The CDR3: CASSLPAVNEKLFF. In DNA form, the CDR3 reads TGTGCCAGCAGTCTCCCGGCGGTGAATGAAAAACTGTTTTTT.

The chain joins TRBV30 to TRBJ1-2; 9 positions match TRBD1. The CDR3 is 12 amino acids. Germline-derived CDR1 and CDR2 are GTSNPN and SVGIG (reference sequence). Unmatched junction bases numbered 5, after V lost 7 bases and J lost 5 bases. CDR3 sequence: CAFLGTGYGYTF. Here the CDR3 DNA reads TGTGCCTTTCTGGGGACAGGGTATGGCTACACCTTC.

This CDR3 reads CASSQQGSGVGEKLFF. As DNA, the CDR3 is TGCGCCAGCAGTCAACAGGGTTCGGGCGTCGGTGAAAAACTGTTTTTT. The V and J genes are TRBV4-3 and TRBJ1-4; D is perhaps TRBD1 (6 bases). V lost 6 bases to trimming and J lost 7 bases, with 21 bases between them. The CDR3 is 16 residues long. Germline values: CDR1 LGHNA, CDR2 YSLEER.

On this clone: With a much larger clone just one base away, this may be a read error. The chain couples TRBV21-1 to TRBJ2-7; the listed D gene, TRBD1, was not tested against the DNA. TRBV21-1 is noted as a pseudogene. The length of the CDR3 is 11 residues. Here the CDR3 DNA reads TGTGCCAGCAGCAACAACTACGAGCAGTACTTC. Its translation: CASSNNYEQYF.

The rearrangement joins TRBV29-1 to TRBJ2-3; TRBD1 is a possible D gene (5 bases). Trimming cost V 0 bases and J 3 bases, with 13 bases left between them. The germline V gene encodes CDR1 SQVTM and CDR2 ANQGSEA. The CDR3 covers 15 residues. This CDR3 is CSVEEGDGFTDTQYF. The CDR3 DNA follows: TGCAGCGTTGAAGAAGGGGATGGTTTTACAGATACGCAGTATTTT.

Note on this clone: A junction end diverges from the germline sequence, so it may reflect a read error. The chain couples TRBV2 to TRBJ2-7; D possibly uses TRBD1 or TRBD2 (6 bases each). The germline CDR1 and CDR2 sequences are SNHLY and FYNNEI. This CDR3 spans 12 amino acids. CDR3 protein: CASSEPSGGRDF. Written as DNA, the CDR3 is TGTGCCAGCAGTGAACCCTCCGGGGGCCGGGACTTC.

CDR3 sequence (DNA): TGTGCCAGCAGCCCGGGACAGGGGCGGGAGACCCAGTACTTC. Translation: CASSPGQGRETQYF. The gene calls are TRBV7-9 and TRBJ2-5; 10 nucleotides agree with TRBD1. V lost 5 bases and J lost 5; bases outside the gene matches: 5. Germline CDR1 is SEHNR and CDR2 is FQNEAQ (reference sequence). The CDR3 covers 14 residues.

This sequence joins TRBV2 and TRBJ1-3, with D hard to call. The CDR3 covers 14 residues. Germline CDR1 reads SNHLY; CDR2 reads FYNNEI. V was trimmed by 5 bases and J by 1 base, leaving 9 bases between them. The CDR3 DNA reads as TGTGCCAGCAGTCCGTTCGTTTCTGGAAACACCATATATTTT. It is translated as CASSPFVSGNTIYF.

The V gene is TRBV5-8, the J gene TRBJ2-1, with TRBD2 identical over 8 bases. Germline values: CDR1 SGHTS, CDR2 YDEGEE. J lost 4 bases, V lost 0 bases, and 0 bases had no gene match. This CDR3 is built from 14 residues. This chain's CDR3 is CASSLGLAYNEQFF. DNA for the CDR3: TGTGCCAGCAGCTTGGGACTAGCGTACAATGAGCAGTTCTTC.

Note on this clone: A much larger clone lies a single base off, so this may be a read error. V usage is TRBV2 and J usage is TRBJ1-5; D is uncertain. Germline V CDR1 and CDR2: SNHLY, FYNNEI. The CDR3 consists of 14 residues. The CDR3 spells CASSIYSSNQPRHF. The CDR3 DNA reads as TGTGCCAGCAGCATATACAGTAGCAATCAGCCCCGGCATTTT.

This rearrangement joins TRBV5-1 to TRBJ2-2; 9 bases line up with TRBD2. CDR1 and CDR2 (germline): SGHRS, YFSETQ. CDR3 length: 16 amino acids. The V and J ends lost 0 bases and 4 bases, in that order; junction bases with no gene match: 4. CDR3 residues: CASSLVAGASTGELFF. CDR3 nucleotide sequence: TGCGCCAGCAGCTTGGTAGCGGGAGCTTCCACCGGGGAGCTGTTTTTT.

The table lists this clone with a few counts. The chain is built from TRBV28 and TRBJ1-2; 8 nucleotides align to TRBD1. The junction had 11 bases not matched to a gene; V was cut back by 7 bases and J by 4 bases. The CDR3 spans 15 residues. Germline-derived CDR1 and CDR2 are MDHEN and SYDVKM. CDR3 protein: CASTKTRGLTYGYTF. The CDR3, as DNA: TGTGCCAGCACGAAAACCAGGGGGCTTACCTATGGCTACACCTTC.

This chain joins TRBV27 and TRBJ2-3; perhaps TRBD1 as D (6 bases). This CDR3 has 17 amino acids. Germline V CDR1 and CDR2: MNHEY, SMNVEV (reference sequence). The V end was cut by 6 bases, the J end by 2 bases, with 21 bases between. Here the CDR3 DNA reads TGTGCCAGCAGCCACTTCGGGACACCAACCCTCACAGATACGCAGTATTTT. This translates into CASSHFGTPTLTDTQYF.

The genes are TRBV6-5 and TRBJ1-3; TRBD1 aligns across 7 bases. J lost 0 bases, V lost 6 bases, and 5 bases had no gene match. This CDR3 has 15 amino acids. Per germline, CDR1 MNHEY and CDR2 SVGAGI. The DNA for the CDR3 is TGTGCCAGCAGCCGACAGGGTTTCTCTGGAAACACCATATATTTT. It translates to CASSRQGFSGNTIYF.

The chain recombines TRBV28 with TRBJ2-1; TRBD2 agrees at 14 bases. Trimming took 8 bases from V and 3 from J; bases not matched to a gene: 9. CDR1 is MDHEN and CDR2 is SYDVKM in the germline V gene. The CDR3 contains 17 residues. For the CDR3, the DNA is TGTGCCAGCCAGGGACTAGCGGGAGCTCGGGTCTACAATGAGCAGTTCTTC. Amino acids: CASQGLAGARVYNEQFF.

In this sample, this clone turned up a few times. The CDR3 protein is CASSRRGLEETQYF. The CDR3 DNA reads as TGTGCCAGCAGCCGCAGGGGGTTGGAAGAGACCCAGTACTTC. The rearrangement joins TRBV5-5 to TRBJ2-5; the match to TRBD1 covers 7 bases. The V and J ends lost 4 bases and 3 bases, in that order; junction bases with no gene match: 6. This CDR3 has 14 amino acids. Germline lookup yields CDR1 SGHKS and CDR2 YYEKEE (reference sequence). Using reference TRBV5-5 and TRBJ2-5 for the parts outside the CDR3, the full variable domain is DAGVTQSPTHLIKTRGQQVTLRCSPISGHKSVSWYQQVLGQGPQFIFQYYEKEERGRGNFPDRFSARQFPNYSSELNVNALLLGDSALYLCASSRRGLEETQYFGPGTRLLVL.

The V gene is TRBV27, the J gene TRBJ1-6, with D hard to call. CDR1 is MNHEY, CDR2 SMNVEV, per germline (reference sequence). The V gene lost 5 bases and the J gene lost 7 bases, with 15 bases spanning the gap. The CDR3 length is 15 residues. The CDR3 region is CASSPNTPQNSPLHF. The CDR3 coding sequence is TGTGCCAGCAGTCCGAACACCCCTCAAAATTCACCCCTCCACTTT.

This clone was detected only once. Other DNA sequences of this sample code for an identical CDR3. V and J are TRBV28 and TRBJ1-2; D might be TRBD1 (5 bases). This CDR3 is built from 11 residues. CDR1 MDHEN and CDR2 SYDVKM come from the germline V gene. Trimming cost V 3 bases and J 8 bases, with 7 bases left between them. The CDR3 DNA reads TGTGCCAGCAGTTTGCAGGGAGGCTACACCTTC. Residues: CASSLQGGYTF.